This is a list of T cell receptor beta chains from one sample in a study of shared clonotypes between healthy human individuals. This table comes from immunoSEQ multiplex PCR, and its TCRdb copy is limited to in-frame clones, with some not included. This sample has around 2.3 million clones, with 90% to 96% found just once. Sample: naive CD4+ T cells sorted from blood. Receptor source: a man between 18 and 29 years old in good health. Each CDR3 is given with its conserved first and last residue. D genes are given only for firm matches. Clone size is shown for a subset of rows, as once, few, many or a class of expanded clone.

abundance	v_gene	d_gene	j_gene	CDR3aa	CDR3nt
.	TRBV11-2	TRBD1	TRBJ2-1	CASSIRDRVALGQFF	TGTGCCAGCAGCATCCGGGACAGGGTAGCTTTAGGGCAGTTCTTC
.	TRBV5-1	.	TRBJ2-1	CASIGGSGTSYNEQFF	TGCGCCAGCATCGGAGGGAGCGGAACCTCCTACAATGAGCAGTTCTTC
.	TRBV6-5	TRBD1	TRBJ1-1	CASTTGANTEAFF	TGTGCCAGCACCACAGGGGCGAACACTGAAGCTTTCTTT
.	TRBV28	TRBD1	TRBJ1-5	CASSSTDRGGHQPQHF	TGTGCCAGCAGTTCGACGGACAGGGGGGGTCATCAGCCCCAGCATTTT
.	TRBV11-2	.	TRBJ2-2	CASSSGLRTGELFF	TGTGCCAGCAGCTCTGGGTTGCGCACCGGGGAGCTGTTTTTT
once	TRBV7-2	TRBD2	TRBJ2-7	CASSTGLAAYEQYF	TGTGCCAGCAGCACGGGACTAGCGGCCTACGAGCAGTACTTC
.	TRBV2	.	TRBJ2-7	CASSTGRSYEQYF	TGTGCCAGCAGTACAGGGCGTTCCTACGAGCAGTACTTC
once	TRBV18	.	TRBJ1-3	CASSLLLDGNTIYF	TGTGCCAGCTCACTACTGTTGGACGGAAACACCATATATTTT
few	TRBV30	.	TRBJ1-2	CAWKDFSYGYTF	TGTGCCTGGAAGGATTTCTCCTATGGCTACACCTTC
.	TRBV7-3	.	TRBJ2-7	CASSLDENYEQYF	TGTGCCAGCAGCTTAGATGAAAACTACGAGCAGTACTTC
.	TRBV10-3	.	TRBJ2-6	CAISDSSGANVLTF	TGTGCCATCAGTGACAGCTCTGGGGCCAACGTCCTGACTTTC
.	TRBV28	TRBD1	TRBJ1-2	CASSQRDRPTYGYTF	TGTGCCAGCAGTCAAAGGGACAGGCCTACCTATGGCTACACCTTC
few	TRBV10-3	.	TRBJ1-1	CAISEAGQSGTEAFF	TGTGCCATCAGTGAAGCTGGACAGTCTGGAACTGAAGCTTTCTTT
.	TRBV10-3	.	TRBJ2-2	CASSGIANTGELFF	TGTGCCAGTAGCGGTATCGCGAACACCGGGGAGCTGTTTTTT
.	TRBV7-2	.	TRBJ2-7	CASSSRGLAYEQYF	TGTGCCAGCAGCAGCCGGGGATTAGCCTACGAGCAGTACTTC
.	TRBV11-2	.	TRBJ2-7	CASSLTDSYEQYF	TGTGCCAGCAGCTTAACGGATTCCTACGAGCAGTACTTC
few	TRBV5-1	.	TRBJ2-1	CASSPNNEQFF	TGCGCCAGCAGCCCGAACAATGAGCAGTTCTTC
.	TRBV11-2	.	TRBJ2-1	CASSRTGRGNEQFF	TGTGCCAGCAGCCGGACAGGGAGGGGCAATGAGCAGTTCTTC
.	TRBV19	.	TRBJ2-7	CASSMRRTTYEQYF	TGTGCCAGTAGTATGAGGAGGACTACCTACGAGCAGTACTTC
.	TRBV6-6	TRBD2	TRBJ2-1	CASSTRTSGIYNEQFF	TGTGCCAGCAGTACCCGGACTAGCGGGATTTACAATGAGCAGTTCTTC
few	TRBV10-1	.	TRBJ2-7	CASSNKPYEQYF	TGCGCCAGCAGTAATAAACCCTACGAGCAGTACTTC
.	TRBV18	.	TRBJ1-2	CASSAMGQSYTF	TGTGCCAGCTCAGCTATGGGGCAGAGCTACACCTTC
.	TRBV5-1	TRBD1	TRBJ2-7	CASSLQGNGFYEQYF	TGCGCCAGCAGCTTACAGGGGAATGGATTCTACGAGCAGTACTTC
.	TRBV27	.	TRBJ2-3	CATSISGRVADTQYF	TGTGCCACGTCAATTTCGGGGCGGGTGGCAGATACGCAGTATTTT
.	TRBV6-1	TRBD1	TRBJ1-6	CASSLQGTNNSPLHF	TGTGCCAGCAGTTTACAGGGGACTAATAATTCACCCCTCCACTTT
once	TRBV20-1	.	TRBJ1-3	CSARDNTIYF	TGCAGTGCTAGAGACAACACCATATATTTT
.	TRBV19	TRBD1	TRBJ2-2	CASSARDRGGGELFF	TGTGCCAGTAGTGCTCGGGACAGGGGCGGAGGGGAGCTGTTTTTT
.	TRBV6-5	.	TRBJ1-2	CASSAAPGNYGYTF	TGTGCCAGCAGTGCCGCACCAGGAAACTATGGCTACACCTTC
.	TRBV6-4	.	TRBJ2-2	CASSDFGGTGELFF	TGTGCCAGCAGTGACTTCGGGGGAACCGGGGAGCTGTTTTTT
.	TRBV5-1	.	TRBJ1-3	CASAASSGNTIYF	TGCGCCAGCGCGGCGAGCTCTGGAAACACCATATATTTT
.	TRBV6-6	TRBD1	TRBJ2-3	CASRDSNTDTQYF	TGTGCCAGCCGGGACAGTAACACAGATACGCAGTATTTT
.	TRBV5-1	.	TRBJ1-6	CASKEGLSNSPLHF	TGCGCCAGCAAAGAGGGTTTGTCTAATTCACCCCTCCACTTT
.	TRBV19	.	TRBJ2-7	CASSRSDPGAYEQYF	TGTGCCAGTAGTCGGTCAGACCCGGGGGCCTACGAGCAGTACTTC
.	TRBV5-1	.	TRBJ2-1	CASSLAGGWQNEQFF	TGCGCCAGCAGCTTGGCCGGTGGCTGGCAGAATGAGCAGTTCTTC
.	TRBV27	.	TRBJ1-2	CASSVDRSFYGYTF	TGTGCCAGCAGTGTCGACAGAAGCTTCTATGGCTACACCTTC
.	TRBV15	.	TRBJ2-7	CATSRGGKGNYEQYF	TGTGCCACCAGCAGAGGAGGGAAAGGGAACTACGAGCAGTACTTC
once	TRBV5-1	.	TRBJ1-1	CASSPNGVGNTEAFF	TGCGCCAGCAGCCCAAACGGGGTGGGGAACACTGAAGCTTTCTTT
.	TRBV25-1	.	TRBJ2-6	CASSGSTGLGANVLTF	TGTGCCAGCAGTGGCTCGACAGGTCTCGGGGCCAACGTCCTGACTTTC
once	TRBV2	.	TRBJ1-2	CASSEQDRFYGYTF	TGTGCCAGCAGTGAACAGGACAGATTCTATGGCTACACCTTC
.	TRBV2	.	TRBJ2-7	CASSGAFEQYF	TGTGCCAGCAGTGGGGCTTTCGAGCAGTACTTC
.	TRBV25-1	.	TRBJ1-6	CASSDTGHNSPLHF	TGTGCCAGCAGTGACACAGGGCATAATTCACCCCTCCACTTT